The rows below give T cell receptor beta chains drawn from one sample of a study of CD8+ T cells in alopecia areata. TCRdb's table, derived via immunoSEQ multiplex PCR, lists solely in-frame clones and lacks some. In the table there are around 140,000 clones, roughly 50% of which are singletons. The source was CD4+ T cells sorted from blood, collected at week 0. Receptors originate from a human donor with alopecia areata. Each CDR3 is given with its conserved first and last residue. The D gene is left open where the match is weak. Clone size is given for some rows only: seen once, a few or many times, or a class if the clone is expanded.

J gene,clone size,V gene,D gene,CDR3 DNA,CDR3 protein
TRBJ1-2,medium-sized,TRBV21-1,NA,TGTGCCAGCAGACAGCGGGGCTACACCTTC,CASRQRGYTF
TRBJ2-5,NA,TRBV4-1,TRBD2,TGCGCCAGCAGCCAAGATAGGTTGTCTAGCGGGGAAGAGACCCAGTACTTC,CASSQDRLSSGEETQYF
TRBJ2-3,NA,TRBV6-6,TRBD2,TGTGCCAGCAGTTTCCCCAGGGCGGGGGGGATGGATACGCAGTATTTT,CASSFPRAGGMDTQYF
TRBJ2-7,NA,TRBV18,TRBD1,TGTGCCAGCTCACCACGTGAGAGGGGGCGATCCTACGAGCAGTACTTC,CASSPRERGRSYEQYF
TRBJ2-1,NA,TRBV4-1,TRBD2,TGCGCCAGCAGCCAAGGGACTAGCTTACGGAGCTCCTACAATGAGCAGTTCTTC,CASSQGTSLRSSYNEQFF
TRBJ2-5,NA,TRBV5-1,NA,TGCGCCAGCAGCTTGACTGGACTTACCCAAGAGACCCAGTACTTC,CASSLTGLTQETQYF
TRBJ1-1,NA,TRBV4-2,NA,TGTGCCAGCAGCCACCAGACAGCAATGAACACTGAAGCTTTCTTT,CASSHQTAMNTEAFF
TRBJ1-1,NA,TRBV5-4,NA,TGTGCCAGCGCGATCAGGGGGAACACTGAAGCTTTCTTT,CASAIRGNTEAFF
TRBJ2-7,few,TRBV2,NA,TGTGCCAGCAGCGGTGTCTTCTCCTACGAGCAGTACTTC,CASSGVFSYEQYF
TRBJ2-7,few,TRBV7-2,TRBD2,TGTGCCAGCAGCTTAGCCGCTAGCGGGGGCTTCTACGAGCAGTACTTC,CASSLAASGGFYEQYF
TRBJ2-5,NA,TRBV7-7,NA,TGTGCTAGCAGCTCCGGGGGGACAGAAGAGACCCAGTACTTC,CASSSGGTEETQYF
TRBJ1-1,once,TRBV7-2,NA,TGTGCCAGCAGCTTCGAAGGGGCGAGGAGGAACACTGAAGCTTTCTTT,CASSFEGARRNTEAFF
TRBJ2-3,NA,TRBV19,TRBD1,TGTGCCAGTAGTTTAGGACAGGGGGCTGGAGATACGCAGTATTTT,CASSLGQGAGDTQYF
TRBJ2-7,few,TRBV29-1,TRBD1,TGCAGCGTTGCGGGACAGGCGTCATCCTACGAGCAGTACTTC,CSVAGQASSYEQYF
TRBJ2-2,NA,TRBV5-1,NA,TGCGCCAGCACCCTGAATCCCGGGGAGCTGTTTTTT,CASTLNPGELFF
TRBJ1-1,many,TRBV4-2,TRBD1,TGTGCCAGCACCACAGGGGAAGAAGGTGAAGCTTTCTTT,CASTTGEEGEAFF
TRBJ1-2,once,TRBV30,NA,TGTGCCTGGAGTGTCTTAGGGGAGGTTGGCTACACCTTC,CAWSVLGEVGYTF
TRBJ1-1,few,TRBV14,NA,TGTGCCAGCAGCCAAGACCTCGGGACGGCGAACACTGAAGCTTTCTTT,CASSQDLGTANTEAFF
TRBJ2-2,few,TRBV7-9,NA,TGTGCCAGCAGCCCCAGTAGATCCTCCACCGGGGAGCTGTTTTTT,CASSPSRSSTGELFF
TRBJ2-6,once,TRBV11-2,NA,TGTGCCAGCAGCTTAGTAGTCTCAGGGCACGGGGCCAACGTCCTGACTTTC,CASSLVVSGHGANVLTF
TRBJ1-3,NA,TRBV29-1,TRBD1,TGCAGCGTTACAGGGGCTGGAAACACCATATATTTT,CSVTGAGNTIYF
TRBJ2-5,NA,TRBV9,TRBD1,TGTGCCAGCAGCGGACCAAGGACAGGGCGTGAGACCCAGTACTTC,CASSGPRTGRETQYF
TRBJ2-5,NA,TRBV4-1,NA,TGCGCCAGCAGCCTTAGGACATTACAAGAGACCCAGTACTTC,CASSLRTLQETQYF
TRBJ2-5,few,TRBV29-1,NA,TGCAGCGTTGTGAGGGTAGACAGATCAGAGACCCAGTACTTC,CSVVRVDRSETQYF
TRBJ2-1,NA,TRBV7-2,TRBD2,TGTGCCAGCAGCTTCGGGACTAGCGGGGCGGGTGAGCAGTTCTTC,CASSFGTSGAGEQFF
TRBJ2-3,few,TRBV5-6,NA,TGTGCCAGCAGCCGGCCCCCCCTCAGAGGCGCCGATACGCAGTATTTT,CASSRPPLRGADTQYF
TRBJ1-2,few,TRBV30,NA,TGTGCCTGGAGTGTAGCGACTAACTATGGCTACACCTTC,CAWSVATNYGYTF
TRBJ1-2,NA,TRBV5-6,TRBD1,TGTGCCAGCAGCTTTCAGGGGGCAAGGGGCTACACCTTC,CASSFQGARGYTF
TRBJ1-1,many,TRBV23-1,NA,TGCGCCAGCAGTCAATCGGAACCCTTGGCGACTGAAGCTTTCTTT,CASSQSEPLATEAFF
TRBJ1-6,NA,TRBV30,NA,TGTGCCTGGAGTGTTTCCGGGGCCTTTTTTTCACCCCTCCACTTT,CAWSVSGAFFSPLHF
TRBJ2-3,NA,TRBV29-1,NA,TGCAGCGTTAGCCGTTCCGGCGCAGATACGCAGTATTTT,CSVSRSGADTQYF
TRBJ1-2,NA,TRBV30,NA,TGTGCCTGGAGTGTCGGGGGGCGCCCCACCTTC,CAWSVGGRPTF
TRBJ1-1,NA,TRBV7-9,NA,TGTGCCAGCAGCTTGGACAGATTGGGTGAAGCTTTCTTT,CASSLDRLGEAFF
TRBJ2-3,NA,TRBV7-8,NA,TGTGCCAGCAGCTCTAGCACAGATACGCAGTATTTT,CASSSSTDTQYF
TRBJ2-5,few,TRBV5-1,NA,TGCGCCAGCAGCCCTTTTTCGGGGGCGAGAGAGACCCAGTACTTC,CASSPFSGARETQYF
TRBJ2-5,once,TRBV7-6,NA,TGTGCCAGCAGCTTAGGCTCCGTGGGGGGGCTCGAGACCCAGTACTTC,CASSLGSVGGLETQYF
TRBJ1-1,NA,TRBV29-1,NA,TGCAGCGCCCAAGTATACACTGAAGCTTTCTTT,CSAQVYTEAFF
TRBJ2-7,few,TRBV4-1,TRBD1,TGCGCCAGCAGCCAACCGGGACAGGGGGGAGGGTACGAGCAGTACTTC,CASSQPGQGGGYEQYF
TRBJ2-1,NA,TRBV7-9,TRBD1,TGTGCCAGCAGCGAGGGACAGGGTGACAATGAGCAGTTCTTC,CASSEGQGDNEQFF
TRBJ1-2,NA,TRBV7-2,NA,TGTGCCAGCAGCGTCGACCATAACTATGGCTACACCTTC,CASSVDHNYGYTF
TRBJ2-3,NA,TRBV5-1,NA,TGCGCCAGCAGCCCCCTCGGGGGGCTGCCAGATACGCAGTATTTT,CASSPLGGLPDTQYF
TRBJ1-1,NA,TRBV4-3,NA,TGCGCCAGCAGCTTAGACAGCCGACACACTGAAGCTTTCTTT,CASSLDSRHTEAFF
TRBJ2-5,few,TRBV27,TRBD1,TGTGCCAGCAGTTTTATGGGACAGGGACAGACCCAGTACTTC,CASSFMGQGQTQYF
TRBJ1-3,NA,TRBV18,NA,TGTGCCAGCTCACTAACCGGACAGATCTCTGGAAACACCATATATTTT,CASSLTGQISGNTIYF
TRBJ2-7,NA,TRBV6-5,TRBD2,TGTGCCAGCAGTTACGCGGGGGGGCCGTACGAGCAGTACTTC,CASSYAGGPYEQYF
TRBJ2-7,few,TRBV29-1,NA,TGCAGCGTTGGCAGGGCGCTTACCTACGAGCAGTACTTC,CSVGRALTYEQYF
TRBJ2-2,NA,TRBV2,TRBD2,TGTGCCAGCAGTGTGCGGGGGGTTTCCGCCGGGGAGCTGTTTTTT,CASSVRGVSAGELFF
TRBJ2-2,NA,TRBV6-5,NA,TGTGCCAGGCCCTCGAACACCGGGGAGCTGTTTTTT,CARPSNTGELFF
TRBJ2-7,NA,TRBV5-6,TRBD2,TGTGCCAGCAGCGCCCGACTGGGTCGCGGGGGCTCCTACGAGCAGTACTTC,CASSARLGRGGSYEQYF
TRBJ1-2,few,TRBV7-6,NA,TGTGCCAGCAGCCCGGCAGGTACCTATGGCTACACCTTC,CASSPAGTYGYTF
TRBJ1-5,NA,TRBV6-5,NA,TGTGCCAGCAGTCATCGACAGAAGGATCAGCCCCAGCATTTT,CASSHRQKDQPQHF
TRBJ1-2,NA,TRBV19,NA,TGTGCCAGTAATGACAGGACTAACTATGGCTACACCTTC,CASNDRTNYGYTF
TRBJ1-5,NA,TRBV30,NA,TGTGCCTGGAGTGTAAGGGGGAAAGATGCCCAGCATTTT,CAWSVRGKDAQHF
TRBJ1-2,NA,TRBV15,TRBD1,TGTGCCACCAGCAGAGGGGGACAGGGATATGGCTACACCTTC,CATSRGGQGYGYTF